This passage covers 32 T cell receptor beta chains from one sample sequenced in a study of blood T cell repertoires in COVID-19. Clones were sequenced by immunoSEQ multiplex PCR, and TCRdb holds only the in-frame ones, with some missing. The table has about 39,000 clones, approximately 73% seen once; the top ten hold 25% to 35%. The source material was peripheral blood. These receptors were obtained from a man aged 80 or over with acute or convalescent COVID-19.

This clone occurred a few times. V is TRBV14 and J is TRBJ2-3; 9 positions agree with TRBD2. Germline V gene sequence: CDR1 SGHDN, CDR2 FVKESK. The CDR3 loop spans 18 amino acids. V dropped 0 bases and J dropped 5; count of bases not matched to a gene: 12. The CDR3 sequence: CASSQERLVAGAVDTQYF. The CDR3 region has the DNA TGTGCCAGCAGCCAAGAAAGGCTAGTAGCGGGAGCAGTAGATACGCAGTATTTT.

The chain carries TRBV28 and TRBJ1-2; D ambiguous. V was clipped by 6 bases and J by 4 bases, with 6 bases between them. The CDR3 runs to 11 residues. Per germline, CDR1 MDHEN and CDR2 SYDVKM. The CDR3 nucleotides are TGTGCCAGCAGGAACTCCTATGGCTACACCTTC. This codes for CASRNSYGYTF.

The CDR3 loop is CASSATGEGRAYEQYF. Written as DNA, the CDR3 is TGTGCCAGCAGCGCCACGGGGGAGGGACGGGCCTACGAGCAGTACTTC. The chain has TRBV28 and TRBJ2-7; 7 bases line up with TRBD2. There are 16 residues in the CDR3. The germline V gene encodes CDR1 MDHEN and CDR2 SYDVKM. The V gene end was trimmed by 6 bases and the J gene end by 2 bases; junction bases not matched to a gene: 13.

The J gene is TRBJ2-7, the V gene TRBV3-1 (or the pseudogene TRBV3-2), with TRBD2 matching over 8 bases. CDR3 length equals 16 residues. Germline CDR1 reads LGHDT; CDR2 reads YNNKEL (reference sequence). The trim removed 4 bases at V and 4 bases at J, leaving 12 bases unmatched. This CDR3 is CASSPLGEGGRYEQYF. Here the CDR3 DNA reads TGTGCCAGCAGCCCACTCGGAGAGGGCGGGAGGTACGAGCAGTACTTC.

The chain links TRBV24-1 to TRBJ1-1; D remains unclear. The CDR3 runs 14 residues. Germline assignment: CDR1 KGHDR and CDR2 SFDVKD. Deletions cut 2 bases from V and 3 bases from J, with 9 bases between. In DNA, the CDR3 is TGTGCCACCAGTGATTCCCGGAGGGACACTGAAGCTTTCTTT. Translation gives CATSDSRRDTEAFF.

This chain uses TRBV5-1 with TRBJ2-1, with 12 nucleotides matching TRBD2. After removal of 0 bases from V and 7 bases from J, the junction contained 5 bases not matched to a gene. The germline V gene encodes CDR1 SGHRS and CDR2 YFSETQ. This CDR3 has 16 residues. CDR3 in DNA: TGCGCCAGCAGCTTGGCCCCTAGCGGGAGGGGTAATGAGCAGTTCTTC. It encodes CASSLAPSGRGNEQFF. The entire variable domain, with the rest obtained from reference TRBV5-1 and TRBJ2-1, is as follows: KAGVTQTPRYLIKTRGQQVTLSCSPISGHRSVSWYQQTPGQGLQFLFEYFSETQRNKGNFPGRFSGRQFSNSRSEMNVSTLELGDSALYLCASSLAPSGRGNEQFFGPGTRLTVL.

This clone appeared a few times. The rearrangement links TRBV13 to TRBJ2-6; D ambiguous. V lost 4 bases and J lost 4, with 23 bases in between. The CDR3 totals 19 residues. Germline CDR1 is PRHDT and CDR2 is FYEKMQ (reference sequence). This chain's CDR3 is CASSSDLAVSPRGANVLTF. Written as DNA, the CDR3 is TGTGCCAGCAGCTCCGATCTGGCCGTCTCCCCTAGGGGGGCCAACGTCCTGACTTTC.

The V gene is TRBV15, the J gene TRBJ2-7; 10 bases align to TRBD1. J gave up 3 bases and V 3 bases, and 2 bases lay outside the gene matches. The CDR3 length is 14 residues. CDR1 and CDR2 (germline): LNHNV, YYDKDF (reference sequence). Written as DNA, the CDR3 is TGTGCCACCAGCAGGGACAGGGGGAACTACGAGCAGTACTTC. This sequence encodes CATSRDRGNYEQYF.

By its share, this clone is medium-sized. The chain is built from TRBV2 and TRBJ1-5; 8 bases map to TRBD1. CDR1 is SNHLY and CDR2 is FYNNEI in the germline V gene. Unmatched junction bases numbered 16, after V lost 8 bases and J lost 4 bases. The CDR3 has 17 residues. In DNA form, the CDR3 reads TGTGCCAGCGGTGTACGGGACAGGTCTATAGGGAATCAGCCCCAGCATTTT. Amino acids: CASGVRDRSIGNQPQHF.

This clone has a single count. The chain is built from TRBV5-1 and TRBJ2-7, with 7 bases identical to TRBD1. Germline CDR1 is SGHRS and CDR2 is YFSETQ. The CDR3 contains 14 residues. Trimming at V came to 4 bases and at J to 4 bases, leaving 8 bases not matched to a gene. The CDR3 sequence: CASSVDRAEYEQYF. The CDR3, as DNA: TGCGCCAGCAGCGTTGACAGGGCCGAGTACGAGCAGTACTTC.

The genes are TRBV4-1 and TRBJ1-5; D is unclear. This CDR3 region has 16 residues. Trimming pared 4 bases from V and 4 bases from J, leaving 17 bases between. Germline V CDR1 and CDR2: MGHRA, YSYEKL. In DNA, the CDR3 is TGCGCCAGCAGCCCGAATGAGGGATATTATAATCAGCCCCAGCATTTT. Its translation is CASSPNEGYYNQPQHF.

This rearrangement joins TRBV5-4 to TRBJ2-3, with TRBD2 as a possible D gene (6 bases). The CDR3 contains 14 residues. Germline V gives CDR1 SGHNT, CDR2 YYREEE (reference sequence). The V end was cut by 4 bases, the J end by 1 base, with 10 bases between. CDR3 DNA sequence: TGTGCCAGCAGCCTGGACTACCGCACAGATACGCAGTATTTT. This translates into CASSLDYRTDTQYF.

The chain couples TRBV20-1 to TRBJ2-5; D perhaps matches TRBD2 (6 bases). CDR3 size: 11 residues. Germline lookup yields CDR1 DFQATT and CDR2 SNEGSKA (reference sequence). Trimming removed 6 bases at V and 5 bases at J, with 10 bases between. This CDR3 is CSAGDSETQYF. In DNA form, the CDR3 reads TGCAGTGCGGGGGACTCGGAGACCCAGTACTTC.

The J gene is TRBJ1-1, the V gene TRBV5-6; D is perhaps TRBD1 (5 bases). V was cut by 1 base and J by 8 bases, with 9 bases left in between. CDR1 is SGHDT, CDR2 YYEEEE, per germline. The CDR3 is 12 amino acids. The CDR3 DNA is TGTGCCAGCAGCTTGTACCGGGGGGAAGCTTTCTTT. The encoded protein is CASSLYRGEAFF.

In its sample, this clone ranks as medium-sized. The chain joins TRBV4-1 to TRBJ2-1, with D tentatively TRBD2 (5 bases). CDR3 length equals 14 residues. The germline gives CDR1 MGHRA, CDR2 YSYEKL. The V and J ends lost 1 base and 6 bases respectively, with 10 bases between them. The CDR3 loop is CASSQGAGVNEQFF. The CDR3 DNA is TGCGCCAGCAGCCAAGGGGCGGGTGTCAATGAGCAGTTCTTC.

The chain combines TRBV11-2 with TRBJ2-1; no firm D call. This CDR3 spans 13 amino acids. The V gene's germline CDR1 is SGHAT and CDR2 FQNNGV. Trimming removed 0 bases from V and 8 bases from J, with 8 bases in between. This CDR3 is CASSLETLDEQFF. As DNA, the CDR3 is TGTGCCAGCAGCTTAGAGACTCTTGATGAGCAGTTCTTC.

This sequence joins TRBV28 and TRBJ2-6, with TRBD1 identical over 7 bases. Germline lookup yields CDR1 MDHEN and CDR2 SYDVKM. The junction had 7 bases not matched to a gene; V was cut back by 3 bases and J by 2 bases. The CDR3 spans 17 residues. CDR3 in DNA: TGTGCCAGCAGTTTTAGACAGGGACGTCCTGGGGCCAACGTCCTGACTTTC. This sequence encodes CASSFRQGRPGANVLTF.

This clone was observed a handful of times. The rearrangement links TRBV7-3 to TRBJ2-7; D may be TRBD2 (7 bases). V was trimmed by 1 base and J by 0 bases, leaving 10 bases between them. Germline loops: CDR1 SGHTA, CDR2 FQGTGA. The CDR3 contains 15 residues. CDR3 sequence (DNA): TGTGCCAGCAGCTTAAGCGGGGGCCACTCCTACGAGCAGTACTTC. It yields the protein CASSLSGGHSYEQYF.

The chain links TRBV6-5 to TRBJ1-1, with 9 positions matching TRBD1. The CDR3 length is 13 residues. CDR1 is MNHEY and CDR2 is SVGAGI in the germline V gene. J was trimmed by 6 bases and V by 5 bases; bases with no gene match: 4. The CDR3 region has the DNA TGTGCCAGCAGTCGACAGGGGGGCGCTGAAGCTTTCTTT. Its translation is CASSRQGGAEAFF.

This clone was seen only a few times. The chain has TRBV3-1 (or the pseudogene TRBV3-2) and TRBJ2-1; D call uncertain. Germline loops: CDR1 LGHDT, CDR2 YNNKEL (reference sequence). The CDR3 contains 15 residues. V was clipped by 1 base and J by 0 bases, with 7 bases between them. As DNA, the CDR3 is TGTGCCAGCAGCCAAGTGGCAAGCTCCTACAATGAGCAGTTCTTC. Protein sequence: CASSQVASSYNEQFF.

The J gene is TRBJ1-6, the V gene TRBV9; D unresolved. Looked up from germline, CDR1 is SGDLS and CDR2 is YYNGEE. CDR3 length equals 15 residues. Trimming left V 3 bases short and J 9 bases short, with 16 bases between. The CDR3 spells CASSGALTEGSPLHF. In DNA, the CDR3 is TGTGCCAGCAGCGGGGCCCTAACGGAGGGTTCACCCCTCCACTTT.

The V gene is TRBV6-1, the J gene TRBJ1-5; no clear D gene. Germline assignment: CDR1 MNHNS and CDR2 SASEGT. Deletions cut 1 base from V and 5 bases from J, with 21 bases between. This CDR3 spans 18 amino acids. CDR3 coding DNA: TGTGCCAGCAGTGAAGAGGGAAGTTGGAAAGCGGTGGATCAGCCCCAGCATTTT. This encodes CASSEEGSWKAVDQPQHF.

The chain uses TRBV30 and TRBJ1-5; possible D gene TRBD1, 6 bases. The CDR3 length is 13 residues. From germline, CDR1 is GTSNPN and CDR2 SVGIG (reference sequence). Between the trimmed V and J ends, which lost 2 bases and 7 bases, there was a span of 12 bases. This CDR3 is CAWSTQGNQPQHF. CDR3 nucleotides: TGTGCCTGGAGTACCCAGGGGAACCAGCCCCAGCATTTT.

The gene calls are TRBV6-5 and TRBJ2-3; 10 bases align to TRBD1. The CDR3 totals 14 residues. V trimming: 6 bases; J trimming: 3 bases; junction bases outside the gene matches: 3. Germline CDR1 reads MNHEY; CDR2 reads SVGAGI. The CDR3 protein is CASRRQGATDTQYF. The CDR3 DNA reads as TGTGCCAGCAGGAGACAGGGGGCGACAGATACGCAGTATTTT.

V gene TRBV2 combines with J gene TRBJ2-3, with TRBD2 matching over 11 bases. Germline lookup yields CDR1 SNHLY and CDR2 FYNNEI. Unmatched junction bases numbered 11, after V lost 4 bases and J lost 2 bases. The CDR3 is 18 residues long. The CDR3 protein is CASSASGGQTLPTDTQYF. CDR3 in DNA: TGTGCCAGCAGTGCTAGCGGGGGGCAAACCCTCCCCACAGATACGCAGTATTTT.

This clone was recorded once. The rearrangement joins TRBV28 to TRBJ2-1; TRBD2 aligns across 13 bases. The CDR3 is 15 amino acids. CDR1 is MDHEN, CDR2 SYDVKM, per germline. Trimming cost V 3 bases and J 8 bases; bases outside gene matches: 4. Here the CDR3 DNA reads TGTGCCAGCAGTTTCGGACTAGCGGGAGTTTATGAGCAGTTCTTC. This gives the protein CASSFGLAGVYEQFF.

The chain employs TRBV6-6 and TRBJ2-7; TRBD1 is a possible D gene (6 bases). This CDR3 has 16 amino acids. V shed 2 bases and J shed 8 bases, with 22 bases lying between them. Germline V gene data show CDR1 as MNHNY and CDR2 as SVGAGI (reference sequence). The CDR3 spells CASSYAPGQGTPQQYF. For the CDR3, the DNA is TGTGCCAGCAGTTACGCTCCGGGGCAGGGGACCCCCCAGCAGTACTTC.

The chain is built from TRBV3-1 (or the pseudogene TRBV3-2) and TRBJ2-5; 7 bases align to TRBD1. The CDR3 length is 15 residues. With 5 bases clipped from V and 5 bases from J, the junction kept 11 bases outside the gene matches. The germline V gene encodes CDR1 LGHDT and CDR2 YNNKEL (reference sequence). CDR3 protein: CASSDDREPGETQYF. For the CDR3, the DNA is TGTGCCAGCAGCGACGACAGGGAGCCGGGGGAGACCCAGTACTTC.

The V and J genes are TRBV19 and TRBJ2-7; D perhaps matches TRBD1 (6 bases). The CDR3 is 14 amino acids. The V and J ends lost 1 base and 6 bases respectively, with 13 bases between them. CDR1 and CDR2 (germline): LNHDA, SQIVND (reference sequence). CDR3 bases: TGTGCCAGTAGTATAGCCACAGGGAAGGGCGAGCAGTACTTC. This sequence encodes CASSIATGKGEQYF. The variable domain in full, with the rest retrieved from reference TRBV19 and TRBJ2-7, is DGGITQSPKYLFRKEGQNVTLSCEQNLNHDAMYWYRQDPGQGLRLIYYSQIVNDFQKGDIAEGYSVSREKKESFPLTVTSAQKNPTAFYLCASSIATGKGEQYFGPGTRLTVT.

The rearrangement links TRBV20-1 to TRBJ1-1; 8 bases are shared with TRBD1. Germline-derived CDR1 and CDR2 are DFQATT and SNEGSKA (reference sequence). CDR3 length equals 11 residues. The V and J ends lost 6 bases and 11 bases, in that order; junction bases with no gene match: 8. The CDR3 DNA reads TGCAGTGCGATAGACAGGGGTAAGGCTTTCTTT. Translated, it gives CSAIDRGKAFF.

The chain couples TRBV18 to TRBJ2-5; 7 bases are a match to TRBD1. The CDR3 consists of 16 residues. Trimming cost V 0 bases and J 3 bases; bases outside gene matches: 7. The germline CDR1 and CDR2 sequences are KGHSH and LQKENI. In DNA, the CDR3 is TGTGCCAGCTCACCACCCCCGGGACAGTACAAAGAGACCCAGTACTTC. Encoded protein: CASSPPPGQYKETQYF.

This chain joins TRBV7-9 and TRBJ1-2; 11 nucleotides agree with TRBD1. Germline V CDR1 and CDR2: SEHNR, FQNEAQ (reference sequence). The junction had 10 bases not matched to a gene; V was cut back by 5 bases and J by 8 bases. The CDR3 contains 15 residues. Here the CDR3 DNA reads TGTGCCAGCAGCCCCCAATCGGGACAGGGGGACGGCTACACCTTC. It yields the protein CASSPQSGQGDGYTF.